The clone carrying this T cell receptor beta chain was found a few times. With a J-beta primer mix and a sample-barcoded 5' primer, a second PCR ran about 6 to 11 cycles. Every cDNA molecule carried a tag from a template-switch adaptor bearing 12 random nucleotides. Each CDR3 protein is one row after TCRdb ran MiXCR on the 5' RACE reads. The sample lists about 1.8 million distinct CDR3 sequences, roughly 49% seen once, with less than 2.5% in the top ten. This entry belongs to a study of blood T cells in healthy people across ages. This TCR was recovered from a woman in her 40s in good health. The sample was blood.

In nucleotides, the CDR3 is TGCAGTGCCCCCCCGACCGCTTATGGGGACTATGGCTACACCTTC. This codes for CSAPPTAYGDYGYTF. The chain combines TRBV20-1 with TRBJ1-2; no clear D gene. The germline V gene encodes CDR1 DFQATT and CDR2 SNEGSKA (reference sequence). V dropped 6 bases and J dropped 3 bases, with 20 bases sitting between them. The CDR3 loop spans 15 amino acids.